Below, 26 T cell receptor beta chains from the same sample are listed, as sequenced in a study of neurological immune-mediated disorders (dated by TCRdb to the late 2010s). The library was made by 5' RACE. Data came from an Illumina HiSeq 2500. The public reads were reprocessed in TCRdb via fastp at Q25 and MiXCR, keeping in-frame beta chains. Duplicate CDR3 protein sequences are folded into a single record with the most common DNA and genes. This sample holds 40,000 to 50,000 distinct CDR3 sequences; about 2.5% were observed only once. Of the sample, more than 10% falls within the top ten clones. The sample taken for sequencing was PBMCs. The receptors shown here come from a man aged 25 to 40 with multiple sclerosis.

This clonotype was counted ten times or more. The rearrangement joins TRBV5-6 to TRBJ1-1; D is undetermined. CDR3 length equals 14 residues. The V end lost 0 bases, the J end lost 7 bases, and 13 bases lay between the germline ends. Germline CDR1 is SGHDT and CDR2 is YYEEEE. The CDR3 sequence: CASSLGFFSHEAFF. The CDR3 nucleotides read TGTGCCAGCAGCTTGGGGTTTTTTTCCCATGAAGCTTTCTTT.

At least ten counts were recorded for this clonotype. The V gene is TRBV6-5, the J gene TRBJ1-1, with D maybe TRBD1 (6 bases). CDR1 and CDR2 from the germline V gene are MNHEY and SVGAGI. This CDR3 has 14 residues. V dropped 0 bases and J dropped 10 bases, with 15 bases sitting between them. CDR3 nucleotides: TGTGCCAGCAGTTACTCAGGGGGTGGAGGTGGAGCTTTCTTT. Amino acid sequence: CASSYSGGGGGAFF.

This clonotype was picked up many times. This chain uses TRBV20-1 with TRBJ2-1, with TRBD2 matching 9 bases. J gave up 4 bases and V 3 bases, and 7 bases lay outside the gene matches. Germline V gene data show CDR1 as DFQATT and CDR2 as SNEGSKA (reference sequence). The CDR3 has 15 amino acids. CDR3 sequence reads: CSARLGGGDYNEQFF. The CDR3 DNA reads TGCAGTGCTAGGTTGGGCGGGGGGGATTACAATGAGCAGTTCTTC.

Many counts were recorded for this clonotype. The chain combines TRBV7-9 with TRBJ2-4, with a tentative D call TRBD1 (6 bases). Germline V CDR1 and CDR2: SEHNR, FQNEAQ (reference sequence). Trimming shortened V by 0 bases and J by 3 bases, and 12 bases separated the two germline ends. This CDR3 region has 16 residues. CDR3 in DNA: TGTGCCAGCAGCTTAGCTCAGGGGTCTGGCAAAAACATTCAGTACTTC. Translation gives CASSLAQGSGKNIQYF.

This clonotype was seen ten or more times. This chain joins TRBV5-1 and TRBJ1-2; tentative D call: TRBD1 (5 bases). Germline V lookup: CDR1 SGHRS, CDR2 YFSETQ. This CDR3 is 13 amino acids long. V lost 4 bases to trimming and J lost 8 bases, with 15 bases between them. The CDR3 region is CASSLRGAGGYTF. The CDR3 region has the DNA TGCGCCAGCAGCCTTCGAGGGGCTGGAGGCTACACCTTC.

This clonotype showed up just a few times. The chain links TRBV7-3 to TRBJ1-6; 8 bases fit TRBD1. Germline assignment: CDR1 SGHTA and CDR2 FQGTGA. This CDR3 has 16 residues. V dropped 3 bases and J dropped 7; count of bases not matched to a gene: 8. The CDR3 here is CASSLTGQGGNSPLHF. The CDR3 nucleotides read TGTGCCAGCAGCTTGACCGGACAGGGAGGGAATTCACCCCTCCACTTT.

This chain uses TRBV18 with TRBJ2-2; D remains unclear. Trimming pared 0 bases from V and 7 bases from J, leaving 6 bases between. This CDR3 spans 13 amino acids. Germline V CDR1 and CDR2: KGHSH, LQKENI. CDR3 in amino acids: CASSPPYDGELFF. DNA for the CDR3: TGTGCCAGCTCACCACCGTACGACGGGGAGCTGTTTTTT.

This clonotype was recorded a few times. The gene calls are TRBV20-1 and TRBJ2-1; 7 bases are a match to TRBD2. This CDR3 contains 13 residues. V dropped 5 bases and J dropped 5; count of bases not matched to a gene: 6. CDR1 is DFQATT, CDR2 SNEGSKA, per germline (reference sequence). CDR3 sequence reads: CSALSGIHNEQFF. CDR3 nucleotide sequence: TGCAGTGCTCTGAGCGGGATCCACAATGAGCAGTTCTTC.

This clonotype showed up many times. This CDR3 is CASSVGLGNEKLFF. The CDR3 bases are TGTGCCAGCAGCGTAGGTCTGGGGAATGAAAAACTGTTTTTT. The V and J genes are TRBV9 and TRBJ1-4; D unresolved. Germline CDR1 and CDR2: SGDLS and YYNGEE. The CDR3 totals 14 residues. The V and J ends lost 0 bases and 5 bases respectively, with 8 bases between them.

This clonotype was found many times. The chain carries TRBV4-3 and TRBJ2-7; perhaps TRBD2 as D (5 bases). From germline, CDR1 is LGHNA and CDR2 YSLEER. This CDR3 is 16 amino acids long. The germline V and J ends were trimmed by 0 bases and 0 bases, with 12 bases remaining between them. The CDR3 region is CASSQDASSSSYEQYF. CDR3 nucleotides: TGCGCCAGCAGCCAAGACGCTAGCAGCAGCTCCTACGAGCAGTACTTC.

This clonotype is deemed medium-sized. V usage is TRBV4-3 and J usage is TRBJ2-1; D gene ambiguous. V was shortened by 0 bases and J by 5 bases, with 11 bases between the two germline ends. Per germline, CDR1 LGHNA and CDR2 YSLEER. This CDR3 is built from 15 residues. In DNA, the CDR3 is TGCGCCAGCAGCCAAGATCCCCCCAGAGACAATGAGCAGTTCTTC. Residues: CASSQDPPRDNEQFF.

This clonotype was seen many times. The V gene is TRBV24-1, the J gene TRBJ2-1; D remains ambiguous. In germline, CDR1 is KGHDR, CDR2 SFDVKD. V was shortened by 4 bases and J by 6 bases, with 12 bases between the two germline ends. The length of the CDR3 is 14 residues. CDR3 amino acids: CATSDPPATNEQFF. CDR3 DNA: TGTGCCACCAGTGACCCCCCCGCGACCAATGAGCAGTTCTTC.

This clonotype appeared many times. The chain uses TRBV20-1 and TRBJ2-5, with 10 nucleotides matching TRBD2. V shed 6 bases and J 5 bases; nucleotides not matched to a gene: 6. The germline V gene has CDR1 DFQATT and CDR2 SNEGSKA (reference sequence). This CDR3 region has 13 residues. CDR3 sequence (DNA): TGCAGTGCCCCTGGGACTAGCGCGGAGACCCAGTACTTC. Translated: CSAPGTSAETQYF.

The table lists this clonotype with many counts. The rearrangement links TRBV2 to TRBJ1-5, with D unclear. Germline V CDR1 and CDR2: SNHLY, FYNNEI. The CDR3 consists of 13 residues. V lost 7 bases and J 6 bases, leaving 13 bases between the germline ends. The CDR3 DNA reads TGTGCCAGCACGATGAAGGGAGGTCAGCCCCAGCATTTT. Translated: CASTMKGGQPQHF. Based on the CDR3 plus reference TRBV2 and TRBJ1-5, the full variable domain is EPEVTQTPSHQVTQMGQEVILRCVPISNHLYFYWYRQILGQKVEFLVSFYNNEISEKSEIFDDQFSVERPDGSNFTLKIRSTKLEDSAMYFCASTMKGGQPQHFGDGTRLSIL.

This clonotype occurred many times. The chain has TRBV6-4 and TRBJ1-1; D might be TRBD1 (5 bases). The CDR3 sequence is 14 residues long. The germline V gene has CDR1 MRHNA and CDR2 SNTAGT. Trimming removed 2 bases from V and 4 bases from J, with 11 bases in between. CDR3 DNA sequence: TGTGCCAGCAGTGACGGGGGGGAGGGCACTGAAGCTTTCTTT. Translating gives CASSDGGEGTEAFF.

At least ten counts were recorded for this clonotype. The rearrangement joins TRBV5-1 to TRBJ2-7; possibly TRBD2 for D (6 bases). Trimming pared 4 bases from V and 5 bases from J, leaving 19 bases between. Looked up from germline, CDR1 is SGHRS and CDR2 is YFSETQ. The CDR3 loop spans 15 amino acids. The CDR3 nucleotides are TGCGCCAGCAGCCCGGGGGTGCAGGGATGGGACGAGCAGTACTTC. Its translation: CASSPGVQGWDEQYF.

This clonotype was counted ten times or more. This chain joins TRBV10-3 and TRBJ1-1; a weak D match, TRBD1 (6 bases). The CDR3 is made up of 14 amino acids. Trimming left V 6 bases short and J 10 bases short, with 21 bases between. CDR1 and CDR2 from the germline V gene are ENHRY and SYGVKD. The CDR3 bases are TGTGCCATCAGACCCGACCCAGGGGATGGTCGAGCTTTCTTT. The encoded protein is CAIRPDPGDGRAFF.

This clonotype was detected only a few times. The rearrangement uses TRBV12-2 and TRBJ2-7; the table's D call TRBD1 went unverified against the DNA. TRBV12-2 counts as a pseudogene. This CDR3 has 15 amino acids. CDR3 nucleotides: TGTGCAAGTCGATTTCAGGGGAAGGAGGCCTACGAGCAGTACTTC. This gives the protein CASRFQGKEAYEQYF.

This clonotype showed up many times. The J gene is TRBJ1-5, the V gene TRBV15, with TRBD1 matching over 7 bases. The V and J ends lost 1 base and 3 bases, in that order; junction bases with no gene match: 3. The CDR3 is 15 residues long. CDR1 LNHNV and CDR2 YYDKDF come from the germline V gene (reference sequence). CDR3 loop: CATSRGQGINQPQHF. The CDR3 DNA sequence: TGTGCCACCAGCAGAGGACAGGGTATCAATCAGCCCCAGCATTTT.

This clonotype was detected many times. V gene TRBV5-1 combines with J gene TRBJ2-5; 8 bases align to TRBD2. Germline trimming cut 4 bases from V and 3 bases from J; bases unmatched to any gene: 2. The CDR3 spans 13 residues. From germline, CDR1 is SGHRS and CDR2 YFSETQ. DNA of the CDR3: TGCGCCAGCAGCCTTAGCGGGGAAGAGACCCAGTACTTC. This encodes CASSLSGEETQYF.

This clonotype was seen many times. The chain uses TRBV20-1 and TRBJ1-5; D possibly corresponds to TRBD1 (5 bases). The CDR3 extends over 17 amino acids. The V and J ends lost 6 bases and 0 bases respectively, with 21 bases between them. Germline V CDR1 and CDR2: DFQATT, SNEGSKA (reference sequence). CDR3 sequence: CSAVPGGALYSNQPQHF. Written as DNA, the CDR3 is TGCAGTGCCGTCCCTGGAGGGGCGCTATATAGCAATCAGCCCCAGCATTTT.

There are many counts of this clonotype. The chain uses TRBV5-1 and TRBJ2-1; 9 bases are shared with TRBD1. J gave up 8 bases and V 3 bases, and 12 bases lay outside the gene matches. The CDR3 has 16 residues. Looked up from germline, CDR1 is SGHRS and CDR2 is YFSETQ. The CDR3 sequence is CASSSVWDRANYEQFF. DNA for the CDR3: TGCGCCAGCAGCTCCGTCTGGGACAGGGCTAATTATGAGCAGTTCTTC.

This clonotype has a count of ten or more. The gene calls are TRBV12-3 or TRBV12-4 and TRBJ2-1; D uncertain. Trimming left V 2 bases short and J 4 bases short, with 12 bases between. The CDR3 extends over 15 amino acids. The CDR3 region is CASSLSSDGYNEQFF. The CDR3 coding sequence is TGTGCCAGCAGTTTATCCTCAGACGGTTACAATGAGCAGTTCTTC.

The rearrangement links TRBV19 to TRBJ2-2, with D possibly matching TRBD1 (7 bases). Germline CDR1 is LNHDA and CDR2 is SQIVND (reference sequence). Trimming took 7 bases from V and 4 from J, leaving 13 bases between them. This CDR3 is built from 14 residues. The CDR3 region is CASTYRGGTGELFF. CDR3 DNA sequence: TGTGCCAGTACCTACAGGGGAGGCACCGGGGAGCTGTTTTTT.

This clonotype was observed at least ten times. This chain uses TRBV15 with TRBJ2-5; D is ambiguous. V shed 0 bases and J shed 5 bases, with 7 bases lying between them. CDR3 length: 13 residues. Germline-derived CDR1 and CDR2 are LNHNV and YYDKDF (reference sequence). Here the CDR3 DNA reads TGTGCCACCAGCAGAGACCAAAGGGAGACCCAGTACTTC. It translates to CATSRDQRETQYF.

This clonotype was recorded at least ten times. This chain connects TRBV7-2 to TRBJ1-2; the D is unclear. The CDR3 length is 15 residues. The V end lost 0 bases, the J end lost 0 bases, and 8 bases lay between the germline ends. Per germline, CDR1 SGHTA and CDR2 FQGNSA. The CDR3 loop is CASSLAAASNYGYTF. CDR3 coding DNA: TGTGCCAGCAGCTTAGCTGCAGCATCTAACTATGGCTACACCTTC.